Sequencing of this T cell receptor beta chain was carried out in a study of cytomegalovirus exposure and HLA in healthy donors. Regarding the study as a whole: Later work found that TCR association rates differed between HLA loci; DRB1 had the most and HLA-C the fewest. A later analysis reportedly found fewer N-insertions in an Asian-associated ancestry cluster than the roughly 680-donor mean. Among CMV-associated TCR beta chains, most appeared HLA-restricted in a later analysis.

Germline V gene lookup returns CDR1 MNHEY and CDR2 SMNVEV (reference sequence). Trimming cost V 5 bases and J 9 bases; bases outside gene matches: 12. The CDR3 has 15 amino acids. In regard to this clone: Its antigen is not identified.

PCR was performed using 60 Vbeta and 13 Jbeta primers. Measured with immunoSEQ multiplex PCR; TCRdb has only the in-frame clones, and not every one. The repertoire has 150,000 to 200,000 clones, around four fifths of them found once; the top ten carry roughly 7.4%. The TCR sequence derives from a male donor in good health and CMV-seropositive. Sequenced input: PBMCs. The chain employs TRBV27 and TRBJ2-1; 8 bases are shared with TRBD2. CDR3 loop: CASSMRGDLFTEQFF. Written as DNA, the CDR3 is TGTGCCAGCAGTATGCGGGGGGACCTGTTCACTGAGCAGTTCTTC.